Listed below are T cell receptor beta chains from one sample, sequenced in a study of blood T cells in healthy people across ages. A single record per CDR3 protein comes from TCRdb applying MiXCR to the 5' RACE reads. The table records more than 550,000 distinct CDR3 sequences, roughly 20% of them present only once. The sequencing sample was made of blood. Receptor source: a man in his 70s in good health. The CDR3 runs from the conserved cysteine through the conserved F or W. Fields, in order: D gene, V gene, CDR3 length, J gene, clone size, CDR3 protein, CDR3 DNA. D genes are given only for firm matches. For some rows the clone size is stated as once, few or many, or as a class when expanded; others skip it.

D: TRBD2
V: TRBV7-9
length: 18
J: TRBJ2-3
size: .
CDR3: CASSSAPTSGTSTDTQYF
DNA: TGTGCCAGCAGCTCCGCCCCGACTAGCGGGACTAGCACAGATACGCAGTATTTT

D: TRBD2
V: TRBV5-1
length: 15
J: TRBJ2-1
size: .
CDR3: CASSLVSGGHNEQFF
DNA: TGCGCCAGCAGCTTGGTTAGCGGGGGGCACAATGAGCAGTTCTTC

D: .
V: TRBV12-3/TRBV12-4
length: 12
J: TRBJ2-5
size: few
CDR3: CASSSGISEQYF
DNA: TGTGCCAGCAGTTCAGGGATCTCTGAGCAGTACTTC

D: .
V: TRBV6-2/TRBV6-3
length: 14
J: TRBJ1-1
size: .
CDR3: CASSRSGEWDEAFF
DNA: TGTGCCAGCAGCCGGTCGGGGGAGTGGGATGAAGCTTTCTTT

D: .
V: TRBV12-3/TRBV12-4
length: 12
J: TRBJ1-2
size: .
CDR3: CASTQEGYGYTF
DNA: TGTGCCAGCACCCAGGAGGGGTATGGCTACACCTTC

D: TRBD2
V: TRBV7-2
length: 16
J: TRBJ2-3
size: few
CDR3: CASSPRTSGRDDTQYF
DNA: TGTGCCAGCAGCCCCCGGACTAGCGGGAGGGATGATACGCAGTATTTT

D: .
V: TRBV20-1
length: 13
J: TRBJ1-4
size: .
CDR3: CSARRGGTEKLFF
DNA: TGCAGTGCTAGAAGGGGGGGAACTGAAAAACTGTTTTTT

D: TRBD2
V: TRBV7-9
length: 16
J: TRBJ2-1
size: .
CDR3: CASSPYSGRAGYEQFF
DNA: TGTGCCAGCAGCCCTTATAGCGGGAGGGCCGGGTATGAGCAGTTCTTC

D: .
V: TRBV27
length: 12
J: TRBJ1-2
size: few
CDR3: CASSSPVGGYTF
DNA: TGTGCCAGCAGTTCCCCAGTGGGTGGCTACACCTTC

D: TRBD1
V: TRBV19
length: 14
J: TRBJ1-2
size: .
CDR3: CASSIGQGVYGYTF
DNA: TGTGCCAGTAGTATCGGACAGGGGGTCTATGGCTACACCTTC

D: TRBD1
V: TRBV27
length: 14
J: TRBJ1-2
size: few
CDR3: CASSSTGGSYGYTF
DNA: TGTGCCAGCAGTTCGACAGGGGGCTCCTATGGCTACACCTTC

D: TRBD2
V: TRBV20-1
length: 13
J: TRBJ2-1
size: few
CDR3: CSAASGGGNEQFF
DNA: TGCAGTGCTGCTAGCGGGGGAGGTAATGAGCAGTTCTTC

D: TRBD2
V: TRBV4-1
length: 17
J: TRBJ2-3
size: .
CDR3: CASSQDPRLAGGGTQYF
DNA: TGCGCCAGCAGCCAAGATCCAAGGCTAGCGGGAGGAGGGACGCAGTATTTT

D: TRBD1
V: TRBV28
length: 13
J: TRBJ1-2
size: .
CDR3: CASTSGQAHGYTF
DNA: TGTGCCAGCACTTCGGGACAGGCTCATGGCTACACCTTC

D: .
V: TRBV6-6
length: 14
J: TRBJ1-2
size: few
CDR3: CASSPRVGNVGYTF
DNA: TGTGCCAGCAGTCCACGGGTAGGGAATGTCGGCTACACCTTC

D: .
V: TRBV4-3
length: 15
J: TRBJ1-2
size: .
CDR3: CASSQDGLDPYGYTF
DNA: TGCGCCAGCAGCCAAGACGGGCTGGACCCCTATGGCTACACCTTC

D: .
V: TRBV2
length: 14
J: TRBJ2-5
size: .
CDR3: CASRDWGAGETQYF
DNA: TGTGCCAGCAGGGACTGGGGGGCTGGGGAGACCCAGTACTTC